This T cell receptor (beta chain) was sequenced in a study of T-cell memory formation after mild COVID-19. This clonotype has more than one count but fewer than ten. Its antigen is as yet unknown. Study-level results: Clones that contracted clustered mainly in CM and EM if CD4+ and in EMRA if CD8+.

TCR alpha and TCR beta cDNA libraries carrying sample barcodes and UMIs came from 5'RACE with constant-segment primers. TCRdb re-called the 5' RACE reads through MiXCR, storing one row per CDR3 protein. The table includes almost 350,000 distinct CDR3 sequences, 20% to 25% detected once. Input material: PBMCs or a T cell subset sorted from them (not recorded which). The receptor comes from a man between 18 and 29 years old who had mild COVID-19 (a few samples of this study predate the infection). Cell type and time point are not known.

The CDR3 DNA is TGTGCCAGCAGTTTAAATGGCAAAGATGGCTACACCTTC. Translation gives CASSLNGKDGYTF. This rearrangement joins TRBV12-3 or TRBV12-4 to TRBJ1-2, with unresolved D. The CDR3 has 13 amino acids. V lost 2 bases and J lost 6, with 10 bases in between.